Each of the 2 T cell receptor beta chains below was sequenced from the same sample in a study of blood T cell repertoires in COVID-19. TCRdb's copy holds only in-frame clones and misses some; the assay was immunoSEQ multiplex PCR. The sample has over 60,000 clones; about 89% are singletons. What was sequenced was peripheral blood. These receptors all stem from a woman aged 55-70 years with acute or convalescent COVID-19.

The genes are TRBV12-5 and TRBJ1-5; D unresolved. V lost 5 bases to trimming and J lost 7 bases, with 15 bases between them. The CDR3 has 14 amino acids. Germline loops: CDR1 LGHNT, CDR2 FRNRAP. The CDR3 region is CASGPLGVLQPQHF. The CDR3, as DNA: TGTGCTAGTGGTCCCCTGGGCGTTTTGCAGCCCCAGCATTTT.

This clone is labeled as medium-sized (0.01 to 0.1%). The chain carries TRBV3-1 (or the pseudogene TRBV3-2) and TRBJ1-6; tentatively, D is TRBD1 (5 bases). Trimming stripped 5 bases from V and 8 bases from J, with 13 bases between. This CDR3 comprises 14 residues. Looked up from germline, CDR1 is LGHDT and CDR2 is YNNKEL (reference sequence). The DNA for the CDR3 is TGTGCCAGCAGCTCGGGGGGGGAACATTCACCCCTCCACTTT. It encodes CASSSGGEHSPLHF.